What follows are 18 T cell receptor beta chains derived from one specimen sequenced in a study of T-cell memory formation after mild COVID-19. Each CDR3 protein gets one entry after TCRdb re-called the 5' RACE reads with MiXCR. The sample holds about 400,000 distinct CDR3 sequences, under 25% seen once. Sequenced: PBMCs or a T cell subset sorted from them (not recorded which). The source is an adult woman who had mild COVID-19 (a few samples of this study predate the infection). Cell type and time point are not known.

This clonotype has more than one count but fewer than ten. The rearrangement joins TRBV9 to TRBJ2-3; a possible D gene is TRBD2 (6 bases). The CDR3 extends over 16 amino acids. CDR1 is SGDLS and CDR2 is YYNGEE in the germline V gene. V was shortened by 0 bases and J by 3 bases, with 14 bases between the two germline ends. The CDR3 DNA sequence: TGTGCCAGCAGCGTAGTGGGCGGGATGGCGACAGATACGCAGTATTTT. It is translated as CASSVVGGMATDTQYF.

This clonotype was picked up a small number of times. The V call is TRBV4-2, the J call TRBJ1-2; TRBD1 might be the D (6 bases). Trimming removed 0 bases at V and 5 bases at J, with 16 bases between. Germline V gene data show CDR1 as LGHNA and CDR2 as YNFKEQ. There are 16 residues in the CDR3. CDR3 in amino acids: CASSQDYTGAGYGYTF. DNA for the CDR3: TGTGCCAGCAGCCAAGATTATACGGGGGCAGGTTATGGCTACACCTTC.

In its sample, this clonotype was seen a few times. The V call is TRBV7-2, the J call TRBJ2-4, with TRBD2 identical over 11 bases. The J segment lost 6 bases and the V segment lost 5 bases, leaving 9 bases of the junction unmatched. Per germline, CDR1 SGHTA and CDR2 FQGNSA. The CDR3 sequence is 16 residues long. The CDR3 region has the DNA TGTGCCAGCAGCCCGGGACTAGCGGTAGCCCGAAACATTCAGTACTTC. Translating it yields CASSPGLAVARNIQYF.

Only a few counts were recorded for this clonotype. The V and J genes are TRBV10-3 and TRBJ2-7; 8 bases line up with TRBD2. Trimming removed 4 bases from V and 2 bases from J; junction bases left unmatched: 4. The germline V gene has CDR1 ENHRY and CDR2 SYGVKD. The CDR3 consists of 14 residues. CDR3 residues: CAISAGLATYEQYF. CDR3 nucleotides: TGTGCCATCAGTGCAGGACTAGCTACCTACGAGCAGTACTTC.

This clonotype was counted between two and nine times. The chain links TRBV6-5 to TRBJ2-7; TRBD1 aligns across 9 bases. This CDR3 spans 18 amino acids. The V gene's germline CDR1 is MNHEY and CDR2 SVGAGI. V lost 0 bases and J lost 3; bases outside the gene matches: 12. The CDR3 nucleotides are TGTGCCAGCAGTTACTCTGGATCCTCGGGACAGGGAAACTACGAGCAGTACTTC. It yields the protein CASSYSGSSGQGNYEQYF.

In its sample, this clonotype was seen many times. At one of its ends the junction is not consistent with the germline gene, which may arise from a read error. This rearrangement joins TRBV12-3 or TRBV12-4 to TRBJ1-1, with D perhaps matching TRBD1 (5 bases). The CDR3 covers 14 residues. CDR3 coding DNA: TGCGCCTCCCGCGACGGGGGAGGGAACACTGAAGCTTTCTTT. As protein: CASRDGGGNTEAFF.

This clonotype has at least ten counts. In DNA, the CDR3 is TGCAGTGCTAGAGATCGTCGCAAACCCATGAACACTGAAGCTTTCTTT. Translated, it gives CSARDRRKPMNTEAFF. The chain recombines TRBV20-1 with TRBJ1-1; the D is unclear. Germline CDR1 DFQATT, CDR2 SNEGSKA (reference sequence). V was clipped by 0 bases and J by 0 bases, with 14 bases between them. The CDR3 consists of 16 residues.

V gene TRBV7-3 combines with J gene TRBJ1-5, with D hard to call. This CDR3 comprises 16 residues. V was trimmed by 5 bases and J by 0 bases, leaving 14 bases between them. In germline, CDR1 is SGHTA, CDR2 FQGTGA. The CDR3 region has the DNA TGTGCCAGCAGCCAACCCCACGTTTATAGCAATCAGCCCCAGCATTTT. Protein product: CASSQPHVYSNQPQHF.

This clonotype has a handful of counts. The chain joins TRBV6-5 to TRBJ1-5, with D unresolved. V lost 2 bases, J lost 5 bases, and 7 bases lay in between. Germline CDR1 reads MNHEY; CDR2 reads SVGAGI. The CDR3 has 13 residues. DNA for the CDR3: TGTGCCAGCAGTTACGACGGAGATCAGCCCCAGCATTTT. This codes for CASSYDGDQPQHF.

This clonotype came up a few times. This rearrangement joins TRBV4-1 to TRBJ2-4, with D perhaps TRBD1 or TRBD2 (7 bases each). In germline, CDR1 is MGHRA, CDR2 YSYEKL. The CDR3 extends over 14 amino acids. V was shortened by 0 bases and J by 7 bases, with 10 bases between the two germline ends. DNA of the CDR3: TGCGCCAGCAGCCAAGACAGGGGGGGGAACATTCAGTACTTC. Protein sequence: CASSQDRGGNIQYF.

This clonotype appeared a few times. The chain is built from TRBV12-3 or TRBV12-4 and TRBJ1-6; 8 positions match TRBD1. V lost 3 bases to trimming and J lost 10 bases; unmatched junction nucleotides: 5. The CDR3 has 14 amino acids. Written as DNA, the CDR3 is TGTGCCAGCAGTTTCAAGGACAGGGTCTCACCCCTCCACTTT. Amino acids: CASSFKDRVSPLHF.

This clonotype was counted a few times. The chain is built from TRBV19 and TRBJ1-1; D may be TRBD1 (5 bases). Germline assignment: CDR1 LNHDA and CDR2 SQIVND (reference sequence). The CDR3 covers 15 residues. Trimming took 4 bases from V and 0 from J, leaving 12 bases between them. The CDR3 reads CASSSRGFMNTEAFF. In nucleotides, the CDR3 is TGTGCCAGTAGTAGTAGGGGATTCATGAACACTGAAGCTTTCTTT.

Written as DNA, the CDR3 is TGTGCCAGCAGTTTAAACGCAGGACTAGCGGGATCTTACGAGCAGTACTTC. Encoded protein: CASSLNAGLAGSYEQYF. The V gene is TRBV27, the J gene TRBJ2-7; 12 bases are shared with TRBD2. The CDR3 sequence is 17 residues long. The V gene end was trimmed by 2 bases and the J gene end by 4 bases; junction bases not matched to a gene: 9. Germline CDR1 and CDR2: MNHEY and SMNVEV (reference sequence).

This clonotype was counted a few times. This CDR3 reads CATNQQGTDTQYF. The CDR3 region has the DNA TGTGCCACCAACCAACAGGGGACAGATACGCAGTATTTT. This chain links TRBV24-1 with TRBJ2-3; 7 bases are shared with TRBD1. The CDR3 length is 13 residues. The germline CDR1 and CDR2 sequences are KGHDR and SFDVKD. V was pared by 8 bases and J by 3 bases, with 4 bases of the junction left unmatched.

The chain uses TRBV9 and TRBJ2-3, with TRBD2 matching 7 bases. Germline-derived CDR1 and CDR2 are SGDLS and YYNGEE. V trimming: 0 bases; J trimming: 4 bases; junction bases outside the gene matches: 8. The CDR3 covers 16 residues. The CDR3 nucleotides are TGTGCCAGCAGCGTAGAAGTCGGGAGGCCCTCAGATACGCAGTATTTT. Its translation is CASSVEVGRPSDTQYF.

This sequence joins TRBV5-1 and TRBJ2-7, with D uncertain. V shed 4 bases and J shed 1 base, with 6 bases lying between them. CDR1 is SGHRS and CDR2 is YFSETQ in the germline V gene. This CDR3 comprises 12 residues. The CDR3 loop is CASSQNSYEQYF. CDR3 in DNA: TGCGCCAGCAGCCAAAATTCCTACGAGCAGTACTTC.

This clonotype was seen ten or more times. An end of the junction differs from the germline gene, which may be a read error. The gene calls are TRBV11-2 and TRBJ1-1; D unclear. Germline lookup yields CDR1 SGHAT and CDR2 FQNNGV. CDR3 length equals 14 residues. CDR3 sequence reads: CASRKGGLKTEAFF. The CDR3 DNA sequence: TGTGCCAGCAGAAAAGGAGGACTGAAAACTGAAGCTTTCTTT.

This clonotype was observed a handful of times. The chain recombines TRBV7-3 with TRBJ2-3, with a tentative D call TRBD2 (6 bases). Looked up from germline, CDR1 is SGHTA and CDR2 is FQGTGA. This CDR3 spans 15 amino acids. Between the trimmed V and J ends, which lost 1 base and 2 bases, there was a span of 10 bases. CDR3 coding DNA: TGTGCCAGCAGCTTAAACGGGAGACCCACAGATACGCAGTATTTT. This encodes CASSLNGRPTDTQYF.